The 16 T cell receptor beta chains presented below share a single source sample, sequenced in a study of identical twins. TCRdb re-analysed the 5' RACE reads in MiXCR, keeping a single row per CDR3 protein. The profile shows under 900,000 distinct CDR3 sequences, 9% to 15% of them singletons. These same records also appear under a second study, on yellow fever vaccine responses in identical twins.

The sequencing input was PBMCs. Every receptor here comes from a woman aged 18-30 years in good health.

The chain couples TRBV28 to TRBJ2-5, with D hard to call. Per the germline V gene, CDR1 is MDHEN and CDR2 is SYDVKM. The CDR3 loop spans 13 amino acids. V shed 3 bases and J shed 4 bases, with 9 bases lying between them. This CDR3 reads CASSFRMLETQYF. The CDR3 DNA follows: TGTGCCAGCAGTTTCAGAATGTTAGAGACCCAGTACTTC. Variable domain in full (rest from reference TRBV28 and TRBJ2-5): DVKVTQSSRYLVKRTGEKVFLECVQDMDHENMFWYRQDPGLGLRLIYFSYDVKMKEKGDIPEGYSVSREKKERFSLILESASTNQTSMYLCASSFRMLETQYFGPGTRLLVL.

This clonotype showed up many times. The V and J genes are TRBV12-3 or TRBV12-4 and TRBJ1-1; possible D gene TRBD1, 5 bases. This CDR3 comprises 11 residues. V was clipped by 5 bases and J by 11 bases, with 12 bases between them. CDR3 sequence: CASSPGTSAFF. The CDR3 coding sequence is TGTGCCAGCAGTCCAGGGACTTCGGCTTTCTTT.

The chain joins TRBV29-1 to TRBJ2-3, with no clear D. This CDR3 contains 11 residues. Trimming stripped 3 bases from V and 5 bases from J, with 6 bases between. Germline V gives CDR1 SQVTM, CDR2 ANQGSEA. The CDR3 region is CSVENGDTQYF. The CDR3 DNA follows: TGCAGCGTTGAGAACGGAGATACGCAGTATTTT.

The chain employs TRBV12-3 or TRBV12-4 and TRBJ2-1; 9 bases are a match to TRBD2. V lost 4 bases and J lost 2; bases outside the gene matches: 6. This CDR3 has 16 residues. DNA of the CDR3: TGTGCCAGCAGTTCGGGACTAGCTACAACCTACAATGAGCAGTTCTTC. This translates into CASSSGLATTYNEQFF.

In its sample, this clonotype was seen many times. The DNA of the CDR3 is TGTGCCAGCCAAAAAACAGAAAACTATGGCTACACCTTC. This gives the protein CASQKTENYGYTF. This chain links TRBV2 with TRBJ1-2; no clear D gene. V was clipped by 8 bases and J by 2 bases, with 12 bases between them. The CDR3 runs to 13 residues. The germline gives CDR1 SNHLY, CDR2 FYNNEI.

This chain connects TRBV5-1 to TRBJ2-1; 9 bases fit TRBD2. The CDR3 length is 13 residues. Trimming took 4 bases from V and 10 from J; bases not matched to a gene: 6. Germline-derived CDR1 and CDR2 are SGHRS and YFSETQ. The CDR3 spells CASSASGNGEQFF. In DNA, the CDR3 is TGCGCCAGCAGCGCTAGCGGGAACGGAGAGCAGTTCTTC.

This clonotype appeared a few times. The V gene is TRBV10-3, the J gene TRBJ2-7; the D gene is possibly TRBD2 (5 bases). Germline V CDR1 and CDR2: ENHRY, SYGVKD. This CDR3 spans 14 amino acids. The germline V and J ends were trimmed by 6 bases and 4 bases, with 16 bases remaining between them. CDR3 bases: TGTGCCATCAGCGCCGCCGGGATAGGGTACGAGCAGTACGTC. It encodes CAISAAGIGYEQYV.

This rearrangement joins TRBV10-3 to TRBJ2-2; 10 bases are shared with TRBD2. Germline-derived CDR1 and CDR2 are ENHRY and SYGVKD. The CDR3 spans 17 residues. The V gene end was trimmed by 4 bases and the J gene end by 7 bases; junction bases not matched to a gene: 12. The CDR3 bases are TGTGCCATCAGTGCCCAGGGACTAGCGACCGGAGGCGGGGAGCTGTTTTTT. Protein: CAISAQGLATGGGELFF.

V gene TRBV7-9 combines with J gene TRBJ2-2, with D uncertain. The germline gives CDR1 SEHNR, CDR2 FQNEAQ (reference sequence). The CDR3 runs 14 residues. The germline V and J ends were trimmed by 1 base and 4 bases, with 7 bases remaining between them. CDR3 protein: CASSLVKVTGELFF. The CDR3 DNA is TGTGCCAGCAGCTTAGTTAAGGTCACCGGGGAGCTGTTTTTT.

This clonotype was counted only a few times. The chain employs TRBV15 and TRBJ2-5, with 10 bases aligning to TRBD2. Germline V CDR1 and CDR2: LNHNV, YYDKDF (reference sequence). V shed 0 bases and J 0 bases; nucleotides not matched to a gene: 7. The CDR3 is 18 residues long. In nucleotides, the CDR3 is TGTGCCACCAGCAGAGATCCATATAGCGGGGGGAACCAAGAGACCCAGTACTTC. Its protein is CATSRDPYSGGNQETQYF.

This clonotype appeared a few times. The rearrangement uses TRBV5-1 and TRBJ1-2; D may be TRBD1 (5 bases). This CDR3 comprises 15 residues. In germline, CDR1 is SGHRS, CDR2 YFSETQ. With 0 bases removed from V and 8 bases from J, the gap between germline ends came to 17 bases. CDR3 in DNA: TGCGCCAGCAGCTTGGAGGGGCACCCGAGTTCGGGCTACACCTTC. Translated: CASSLEGHPSSGYTF.

The rearrangement joins TRBV11-2 to TRBJ2-2, with 7 positions matching TRBD1. V shed 2 bases, J shed 0 bases, and the junction held 3 bases outside the gene matches. The CDR3 is made up of 16 amino acids. Germline V CDR1 and CDR2: SGHAT, FQNNGV. The CDR3: CASSLKGQPNTGELFF. CDR3 DNA sequence: TGTGCCAGCAGCTTAAAGGGACAGCCGAACACCGGGGAGCTGTTTTTT.

CDR3 bases: TGCAGTGCCCGGGTGGTCGGGACTTACGAGCAGTACTTC. Translation gives CSARVVGTYEQYF. The chain uses TRBV20-1 and TRBJ2-7; TRBD2 is a possible D gene (6 bases). CDR3 length equals 13 residues. Germline lookup yields CDR1 DFQATT and CDR2 SNEGSKA (reference sequence). The ends were cut back, 6 bases at V and 4 bases at J, with 16 bases in the middle.

The chain couples TRBV20-1 to TRBJ2-1; 7 bases align to TRBD1. The V and J ends lost 5 bases and 9 bases, in that order; junction bases with no gene match: 10. This CDR3 is built from 13 residues. Germline CDR1 and CDR2: DFQATT and SNEGSKA (reference sequence). The DNA of the CDR3 is TGCAGTGCTCCGCGGACAGGACATGGTGAGCAGTTCTTC. Protein product: CSAPRTGHGEQFF.

This chain links TRBV29-1 with TRBJ2-5; no firm D call. The V end lost 2 bases, the J end lost 4 bases, and 14 bases lay between the germline ends. The CDR3 totals 14 residues. CDR1 and CDR2 (germline): SQVTM, ANQGSEA. CDR3 DNA: TGCAGCGTTGAAAAAGTGAGCAGAGGAGAGACCCAGTACTTC. Protein product: CSVEKVSRGETQYF. The full variable domain, its missing parts supplied by reference TRBV29-1 and TRBJ2-5, is SAVISQKPSRDICQRGTSLTIQCQVDSQVTMMFWYRQQPGQSLTLIATANQGSEATYESGFVIDKFPISRPNLTFSTLTVSNMSPEDSSIYLCSVEKVSRGETQYFGPGTRLLVL.

This clonotype was seen ten or more times. The chain joins TRBV12-3 or TRBV12-4 to TRBJ1-1; the D gene is possibly TRBD1 (6 bases). The CDR3 runs to 15 residues. The V end lost 6 bases, the J end lost 0 bases, and 14 bases lay between the germline ends. CDR3 protein: CASSYRQEMNTEAFF. CDR3 DNA: TGTGCCAGCAGCTATCGACAGGAGATGAACACTGAAGCTTTCTTT.